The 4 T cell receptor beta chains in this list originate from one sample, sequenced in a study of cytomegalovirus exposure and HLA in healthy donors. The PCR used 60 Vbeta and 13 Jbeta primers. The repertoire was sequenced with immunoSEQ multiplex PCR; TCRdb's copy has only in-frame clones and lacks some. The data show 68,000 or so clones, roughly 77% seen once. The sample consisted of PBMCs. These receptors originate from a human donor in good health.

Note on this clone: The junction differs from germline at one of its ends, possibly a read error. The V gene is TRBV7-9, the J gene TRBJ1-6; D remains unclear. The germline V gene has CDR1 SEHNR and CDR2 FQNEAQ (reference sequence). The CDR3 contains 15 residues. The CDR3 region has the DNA TGTTCCAGCAGCTTAGACGGGACCTATAATTCACCCCTCCACTTT. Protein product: CSSSLDGTYNSPLHF.

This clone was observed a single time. The CDR3 nucleotides read TGTGCCAGTAGTATTATCGTCTCTGGGGCCAACGTCCTGACTTTC. It codes for CASSIIVSGANVLTF. The rearrangement uses TRBV19 and TRBJ2-6, with unresolved D. CDR3 length: 15 residues. CDR1 is LNHDA and CDR2 is SQIVND in the germline V gene (reference sequence). V shed 3 bases and J shed 0 bases, with 6 bases lying between them.

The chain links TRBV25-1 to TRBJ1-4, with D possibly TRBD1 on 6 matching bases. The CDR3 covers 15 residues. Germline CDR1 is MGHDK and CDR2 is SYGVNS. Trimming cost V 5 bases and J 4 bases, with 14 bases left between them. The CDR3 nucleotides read TGTGCCAGCAGTCAACCACAGGGACGTAATGAAAAACTGTTTTTT. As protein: CASSQPQGRNEKLFF. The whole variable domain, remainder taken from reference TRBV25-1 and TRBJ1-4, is EADIYQTPRYLVIGTGKKITLECSQTMGHDKMYWYQQDPGMELHLIHYSYGVNSTEKGDLSSESTVSRIRTEHFPLTLESARPSHTSQYLCASSQPQGRNEKLFFGSGTQLSVL.

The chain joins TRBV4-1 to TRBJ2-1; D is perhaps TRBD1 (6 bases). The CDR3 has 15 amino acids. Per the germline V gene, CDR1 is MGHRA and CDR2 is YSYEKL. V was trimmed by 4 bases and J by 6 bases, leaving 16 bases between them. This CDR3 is CASSLPGTPRNEQFF. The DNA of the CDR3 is TGCGCCAGCAGCCTCCCCGGGACACCCCGCAATGAGCAGTTCTTC.